These 29 T cell receptor beta chains share one sample of origin, sequenced in a study of shared clonotypes between healthy human individuals. Profiling relied on immunoSEQ multiplex PCR, and the TCRdb table lists in-frame clones only, not all of them. The sample includes about 510,000 clones, around 74% seen only once; the top ten take approximately 13%. The specimen sequenced was PBMCs. The receptors derive from a woman aged 40-49 years in good health. Some clones in this sample may be carry-over from other donors' samples.

The J gene is TRBJ1-5, the V gene TRBV18; D may be TRBD1 (6 bases). This CDR3 region has 15 residues. Germline CDR1 KGHSH, CDR2 LQKENI. With 3 bases removed from V and 4 bases from J, the gap between germline ends came to 13 bases. DNA of the CDR3: TGTGCCAGCTCACCCACACAGGGAAATAATCAGCCCCAGCATTTT. It yields the protein CASSPTQGNNQPQHF. Full variable domain (outside the CDR3, taken from reference TRBV18 and TRBJ1-5): NAGVMQNPRHLVRRRGQEARLRCSPMKGHSHVYWYRQLPEEGLKFMVYLQKENIIDESGMPKERFSAEFPKEGPSILRIQQVVRGDSAAYFCASSPTQGNNQPQHFGDGTRLSIL.

This clone turned up a few times. CDR3 DNA: TGCGCCAGCAGCCAGGCTCCGGGACAGGGTCACACTGAAGCTTTCTTT. Amino acid sequence: CASSQAPGQGHTEAFF. The V call is TRBV4-1, the J call TRBJ1-1, with TRBD1 identical over 9 bases. The CDR3 contains 16 residues. Trimming cost V 3 bases and J 3 bases; bases outside gene matches: 8. CDR1 and CDR2 (germline): MGHRA, YSYEKL.

The rearrangement links TRBV4-3 to TRBJ2-7; maybe TRBD1 (6 bases). The CDR3 extends over 16 amino acids. The germline V gene has CDR1 LGHNA and CDR2 YSLEER. V shed 4 bases and J shed 1 base, with 17 bases lying between them. The CDR3 loop is CASSPRPTGESYEQYF. Written as DNA, the CDR3 is TGCGCCAGCAGCCCCCGCCCGACAGGAGAATCCTACGAGCAGTACTTC.

This clone was found once. The chain combines TRBV29-1 with TRBJ2-3, with 7 nucleotides matching TRBD2. Germline trimming cut 4 bases from V and 4 bases from J; bases unmatched to any gene: 2. The CDR3 contains 12 residues. Germline CDR1 reads SQVTM; CDR2 reads ANQGSEA. Written as DNA, the CDR3 is TGCAGCGTTGGGGAGGGAGCAGATACGCAGTATTTT. This codes for CSVGEGADTQYF.

The chain links TRBV28 to TRBJ1-4; possible D gene TRBD1, 5 bases. Trimming stripped 6 bases from V and 4 bases from J, with 9 bases between. Per germline, CDR1 MDHEN and CDR2 SYDVKM. This CDR3 is 13 amino acids long. CDR3 loop: CASRQGLNEKLFF. CDR3 DNA: TGTGCCAGCAGGCAGGGCCTTAATGAAAAACTGTTTTTT.

The chain joins TRBV4-2 to TRBJ2-7; D might be TRBD2 (6 bases). CDR3 length: 16 amino acids. Trimming stripped 4 bases from V and 0 bases from J, with 16 bases between. Germline lookup yields CDR1 LGHNA and CDR2 YNFKEQ. The CDR3 is CASSLVGGEPSYEQYF. DNA of the CDR3: TGTGCCAGCAGCCTTGTGGGGGGTGAACCCTCCTACGAGCAGTACTTC.

Judged by abundance, this clone is medium-sized. This chain uses TRBV11-2 with TRBJ2-7, with unresolved D. The CDR3 is 13 residues long. Germline V gene sequence: CDR1 SGHAT, CDR2 FQNNGV. V was cut by 1 base and J by 3 bases, with 7 bases left in between. The DNA for the CDR3 is TGTGCCAGCAGCTTAGGTGATGGCTACGAGCAGTACTTC. It yields the protein CASSLGDGYEQYF.

V and J are TRBV30 and TRBJ2-7, with TRBD2 identical over 12 bases. CDR1 and CDR2 from the germline V gene are GTSNPN and SVGIG (reference sequence). V lost 3 bases to trimming and J lost 4 bases; unmatched junction nucleotides: 10. The CDR3 contains 16 residues. DNA of the CDR3: TGTGCCTGGAGGTCCCTGACTAGCGGGAGCGGGTACGAGCAGTACTTC. Translation: CAWRSLTSGSGYEQYF.

The chain carries TRBV18 and TRBJ1-1; weak D call: TRBD1 (5 bases). V lost 3 bases and J 3 bases, leaving 8 bases between the germline ends. Germline CDR1 is KGHSH and CDR2 is LQKENI. The CDR3 length is 13 residues. CDR3 sequence reads: CASSPLQDTEAFF. CDR3 coding DNA: TGTGCCAGCTCACCCCTACAGGACACTGAAGCTTTCTTT.

Regarding this clone: A single base is all that separates this from a far larger clone, so a read error is likely. Other nucleotide sequences from this sample produce the same CDR3. V usage is TRBV9 and J usage is TRBJ2-2; D not certain. Germline V lookup: CDR1 SGDLS, CDR2 YYNGEE. This CDR3 comprises 13 residues. DNA of the CDR3: TGTGCCAGCAGCGAATTGAACACCGGAGAGCTGTTTTTT. It yields the protein CASSELNTGELFF.

V is TRBV5-4 and J is TRBJ2-7; D remains unclear. Germline values: CDR1 SGHNT, CDR2 YYREEE (reference sequence). CDR3 size: 12 residues. V lost 3 bases to trimming and J lost 6 bases, with 10 bases between them. The CDR3 is CASSSTAREQYF. The DNA for the CDR3 is TGTGCCAGCAGCTCCACTGCCCGCGAGCAGTACTTC.

V is TRBV28 and J is TRBJ2-7; 11 positions agree with TRBD2. The CDR3 has 14 residues. Unmatched junction bases numbered 2, after V lost 4 bases and J lost 3 bases. CDR1 MDHEN and CDR2 SYDVKM come from the germline V gene. CDR3 DNA sequence: TGTGCCAGCAGTTCGGGACTAGCGGTCTACGAGCAGTACTTC. Protein: CASSSGLAVYEQYF.

The chain is built from TRBV10-3 and TRBJ2-5; 7 bases line up with TRBD2. The CDR3 contains 12 residues. Germline V lookup: CDR1 ENHRY, CDR2 SYGVKD. V lost 7 bases, J lost 3 bases, and 2 bases stayed unmatched. CDR3 sequence (DNA): TGTGCCATCAAGGGAGGGGAAGAGACCCAGTACTTC. It translates to CAIKGGEETQYF.

This clone appeared once. V and J are TRBV28 and TRBJ2-2, with a possible D match to TRBD2 (5 bases). CDR1 and CDR2 from the germline V gene are MDHEN and SYDVKM. The CDR3 has 15 amino acids. V was clipped by 5 bases and J by 4 bases, with 14 bases between them. The CDR3 reads CASSPRTGLTGELFF. The CDR3 DNA reads TGTGCCAGCAGTCCCCGGACTGGACTCACCGGGGAGCTGTTTTTT.

The CDR3 DNA is TGTGCCAGCAGTGCTCTTAGCGGAGTACGGGGCGAGCAGTACTTC. Residues: CASSALSGVRGEQYF. The rearrangement uses TRBV6-1 and TRBJ2-7; D possibly corresponds to TRBD2 (6 bases). The germline V gene encodes CDR1 MNHNS and CDR2 SASEGT. The CDR3 is 15 amino acids. Trimming shortened V by 4 bases and J by 6 bases, and 19 bases separated the two germline ends.

V is TRBV10-1 and J is TRBJ2-7; the match to TRBD2 covers 10 bases. The CDR3 is 15 residues long. CDR1 is WNHNN, CDR2 SYGVQD, per germline (reference sequence). V dropped 7 bases and J dropped 0; count of bases not matched to a gene: 6. The CDR3 bases are TGCGCCAGCAACCGACTAGCGGGCAGCTCCTACGAGCAGTACTTC. Residues: CASNRLAGSSYEQYF.

The chain has TRBV11-2 and TRBJ2-7; TRBD2 aligns across 8 bases. Trimming cost V 0 bases and J 5 bases; bases outside gene matches: 6. The CDR3 extends over 15 amino acids. Germline V gene lookup returns CDR1 SGHAT and CDR2 FQNNGV. The CDR3 is CASSLEPGLGHEQYF. The CDR3 nucleotides are TGTGCCAGCAGCTTAGAGCCGGGACTAGGGCACGAGCAGTACTTC.

CDR3 sequence: CASSEHPPRALSTDTQYF. The CDR3 nucleotides read TGTGCCAGCAGCGAACACCCTCCCCGGGCCCTTAGCACAGATACGCAGTATTTT. This chain uses TRBV2 with TRBJ2-3; no clear D. V dropped 6 bases and J dropped 0 bases, with 22 bases sitting between them. The CDR3 extends over 18 amino acids. Germline CDR1 is SNHLY and CDR2 is FYNNEI.

The V gene is TRBV6-1, the J gene TRBJ1-2, with TRBD1 as a possible D gene (6 bases). The germline V gene encodes CDR1 MNHNS and CDR2 SASEGT. The CDR3 consists of 14 residues. Trimming cost V 7 bases and J 1 base, with 13 bases left between them. The CDR3 DNA follows: TGTGCCAGCAAGGGGGAGCCTTATAACTATGGCTACACCTTC. This codes for CASKGEPYNYGYTF.

The rearrangement links TRBV9 to TRBJ2-5; 8 nucleotides align to TRBD2. The germline V gene has CDR1 SGDLS and CDR2 YYNGEE. J was trimmed by 4 bases and V by 4 bases; bases with no gene match: 6. This CDR3 comprises 14 residues. The CDR3 spells CASSKAGALETQYF. The CDR3 DNA sequence: TGTGCCAGCAGCAAAGCGGGAGCTTTAGAGACCCAGTACTTC.

The chain uses TRBV5-1 and TRBJ2-7; 7 bases line up with TRBD1. The germline gives CDR1 SGHRS, CDR2 YFSETQ. The CDR3 has 14 amino acids. J was trimmed by 6 bases and V by 4 bases; bases with no gene match: 10. CDR3 amino acids: CASSLQGDRAEQYF. CDR3 bases: TGCGCCAGCAGCCTTCAGGGGGATCGGGCCGAGCAGTACTTC.

CDR3 residues: CASTKDTDNSPLHF. Here the CDR3 DNA reads TGTGCCAGTACCAAGGACACGGACAATTCACCCCTCCACTTT. V gene TRBV19 combines with J gene TRBJ1-6, with a weak D call TRBD1 (5 bases). From germline, CDR1 is LNHDA and CDR2 SQIVND (reference sequence). V was pared by 7 bases and J by 7 bases, with 14 bases between. There are 14 residues in the CDR3.

The V and J genes are TRBV4-2 and TRBJ2-7; D gene ambiguous. CDR3 length: 17 residues. The germline V gene has CDR1 LGHNA and CDR2 YNFKEQ. V lost 0 bases, J lost 0 bases, and 15 bases lay in between. CDR3 sequence: CASSQEIWVFNSYEQYF. DNA for the CDR3: TGTGCCAGCAGCCAAGAGATCTGGGTGTTTAACTCCTACGAGCAGTACTTC.

V gene TRBV7-6 combines with J gene TRBJ2-7; D is unclear. Trimming removed 4 bases from V and 3 bases from J, with 16 bases in between. In germline, CDR1 is SGHVS, CDR2 FNYEAQ. The CDR3 sequence is 15 residues long. The CDR3 reads CASSSHLQVGYEQYF. CDR3 nucleotides: TGTGCCAGCAGCTCACACCTTCAAGTGGGCTACGAGCAGTACTTC. Full variable domain (outside the CDR3, taken from reference TRBV7-6 and TRBJ2-7): GAGVSQSPRYKVTKRGQDVALRCDPISGHVSLYWYRQALGQGPEFLTYFNYEAQQDKSGLPNDRFSAERPEGSISTLTIQRTEQRDSAMYRCASSSHLQVGYEQYFGPGTRLTVT.

This chain uses TRBV28 with TRBJ2-7; the D is unclear. CDR3 length equals 14 residues. Germline V lookup: CDR1 MDHEN, CDR2 SYDVKM. V shed 2 bases and J shed 0 bases, with 8 bases lying between them. The CDR3 coding sequence is TGTGCCAGCAGTTTACCGGGCCCCTCCTACGAGCAGTACTTC. It translates to CASSLPGPSYEQYF.

This sequence joins TRBV21-1 and TRBJ1-2. TRBV21-1 is a listed pseudogene. The CDR3 is made up of 19 amino acids. The CDR3 loop reads CASSKGENSPRPVIYGYTF. DNA for the CDR3: TGTGCCAGCAGCAAAGGGGAGAACAGTCCTCGCCCTGTAATCTATGGCTACACCTTC.

The chain combines TRBV6-1 with TRBJ2-1; D perhaps matches TRBD2 (6 bases). The CDR3 is 13 residues long. Trimming stripped 6 bases from V and 10 bases from J, with 16 bases between. Germline values: CDR1 MNHNS, CDR2 SASEGT. The CDR3 nucleotides are TGTGCCAGCAGAGAATCCGGGACTCAGGAGCAGTTCTTC. As protein: CASRESGTQEQFF.

The CDR3 is CASSTWGSGTGELFF. The CDR3 nucleotides are TGTGCCAGTAGTACGTGGGGGAGTGGCACCGGGGAGCTGTTTTTT. V is TRBV19 and J is TRBJ2-2; D might be TRBD1 or TRBD2, each matching 5 bases. The V gene lost 4 bases and the J gene lost 4 bases, with 13 bases spanning the gap. The CDR3 loop spans 15 amino acids. The germline V gene encodes CDR1 LNHDA and CDR2 SQIVND (reference sequence).

The chain recombines TRBV6-5 with TRBJ2-1, with D uncertain. The CDR3 loop spans 15 amino acids. Germline CDR1 MNHEY, CDR2 SVGAGI. Trimming stripped 2 bases from V and 6 bases from J, with 14 bases between. CDR3 nucleotide sequence: TGTGCCAGCAGTTACGCCCCCGGGCTACCCAATGAGCAGTTCTTC. Encoded protein: CASSYAPGLPNEQFF.